The 11 T cell receptor beta chains listed next were all sequenced from one sample in a study of shared clonotypes between healthy human individuals. The repertoire was sequenced with immunoSEQ multiplex PCR; TCRdb's copy has only in-frame clones and lacks some. The data contain some 2.1 million clones, roughly 95% of them singletons. CD45RO-negative cells were positively selected for CCR7, leaving out terminally differentiated effector memory CD45RA+ cells. Sequencing was performed on naive CD8+ T cells sorted from blood. The source is a man between 18 and 29 years old in good health.

J is TRBJ1-5 and V is TRBV7-9; 8 bases agree with TRBD1. CDR3 length equals 19 residues. V was pared by 4 bases and J by 0 bases, with 14 bases of the junction left unmatched. Germline V gene data show CDR1 as SEHNR and CDR2 as FQNEAQ (reference sequence). The CDR3 DNA follows: TGTGCCAGCAGCTCAATGACAGGGGAGCACCTTTATAGCAATCAGCCCCAGCATTTT. Protein product: CASSSMTGEHLYSNQPQHF.

This chain links TRBV29-1 with TRBJ2-1, with 10 bases matching TRBD2. V lost 7 bases to trimming and J lost 5 bases; unmatched junction nucleotides: 8. The CDR3 has 14 amino acids. In germline, CDR1 is SQVTM, CDR2 ANQGSEA. CDR3 bases: TGCAGCGCTGTTGATACTAGCGGGGACAATGAGCAGTTCTTC. Translation: CSAVDTSGDNEQFF.

As regards this clone: The sample contains more than one DNA sequence encoding this CDR3. The chain employs TRBV9 and TRBJ2-2; D is possibly TRBD2 (5 bases). This CDR3 is 15 amino acids long. Germline values: CDR1 SGDLS, CDR2 YYNGEE. Trimming removed 0 bases at V and 4 bases at J, with 10 bases between. CDR3 protein: CASSVEAGVTGELFF. The CDR3 bases are TGTGCCAGCAGCGTAGAGGCGGGCGTCACCGGGGAGCTGTTTTTT. The whole variable domain, filled in from reference TRBV9 and TRBJ2-2, reads DSGVTQTPKHLITATGQRVTLRCSPRSGDLSVYWYQQSLDQGLQFLIQYYNGEERAKGNILERFSAQQFPDLHSELNLSSLELGDSALYFCASSVEAGVTGELFFGEGSRLTVL.

The rearrangement links TRBV28 to TRBJ1-3; the D is unclear. This CDR3 is built from 13 residues. V gave up 7 bases and J gave up 2 bases, with 9 bases separating them. CDR1 and CDR2 (germline): MDHEN, SYDVKM. CDR3 in amino acids: CASTPVAGNTIYF. CDR3 DNA sequence: TGTGCCAGCACCCCGGTGGCTGGAAACACCATATATTTT.

The count of this clone is one. The chain joins TRBV7-9 to TRBJ2-6; TRBD1 aligns across 9 bases. Trimming cost V 4 bases and J 2 bases; bases outside gene matches: 6. The CDR3 runs 17 residues. The germline V gene has CDR1 SEHNR and CDR2 FQNEAQ (reference sequence). In DNA form, the CDR3 reads TGTGCCAGCAGCTCCCCGGGACAGGGTCCTGGGGCCAACGTCCTGACTTTC. It is translated as CASSSPGQGPGANVLTF.

The chain joins TRBV5-1 to TRBJ2-7; 12 bases line up with TRBD2. The CDR3 totals 15 residues. V shed 2 bases and J 3 bases; nucleotides not matched to a gene: 3. Looked up from germline, CDR1 is SGHRS and CDR2 is YFSETQ. The CDR3 DNA is TGCGCCAGCAGCTTTGGGACTAGCGGGTACTACGAGCAGTACTTC. It is translated as CASSFGTSGYYEQYF.

The rearrangement links TRBV6-1 to TRBJ2-7; 8 bases fit TRBD2. The germline CDR1 and CDR2 sequences are MNHNS and SASEGT. The CDR3 is made up of 17 amino acids. J lost 0 bases, V lost 1 base, and 8 bases had no gene match. In DNA form, the CDR3 reads TGTGCCAGCAGTGAAGGTTCACTAGCGGACCTCTCCTACGAGCAGTACTTC. Translating it yields CASSEGSLADLSYEQYF.

J is TRBJ2-7 and V is TRBV30; TRBD2 matches 9 bases. The J segment lost 1 base and the V segment lost 8 bases, leaving 6 bases of the junction unmatched. CDR1 is GTSNPN and CDR2 is SVGIG in the germline V gene (reference sequence). The CDR3 extends over 13 amino acids. The CDR3 nucleotides are TGTGCCGGGCGGCGGGAGGGGTCCTACGAGCAGTACTTC. Translating it yields CAGRREGSYEQYF.

The chain couples TRBV29-1 to TRBJ2-1; weak D call: TRBD2 (7 bases). The germline gives CDR1 SQVTM, CDR2 ANQGSEA. The V end lost 7 bases, the J end lost 3 bases, and 16 bases lay between the germline ends. The CDR3 has 14 residues. The CDR3 nucleotides read TGCAGCGCCGAGGGGGGGAGTATCTACAATGAGCAGTTCTTC. It translates to CSAEGGSIYNEQFF.

On this clone itself: This sample includes further DNA sequences coding for the same CDR3. This rearrangement joins TRBV19 to TRBJ2-7, with TRBD1 matching 7 bases. The CDR3 is made up of 13 amino acids. Germline CDR1 reads LNHDA; CDR2 reads SQIVND (reference sequence). V dropped 3 bases and J dropped 2; count of bases not matched to a gene: 1. This CDR3 is CASSIDRAYEQYF. CDR3 sequence (DNA): TGTGCCAGTAGTATTGACAGGGCCTACGAGCAGTACTTC.

This chain uses TRBV14 with TRBJ1-6, with no clear D. In germline, CDR1 is SGHDN, CDR2 FVKESK. Trimming shortened V by 0 bases and J by 8 bases, and 17 bases separated the two germline ends. This CDR3 region has 17 residues. This chain's CDR3 is CASSQDDGRGIYSPLHF. DNA of the CDR3: TGTGCCAGCAGCCAAGATGATGGACGGGGAATTTATTCACCCCTCCACTTT.